This T cell receptor beta chain is drawn from a study of cytomegalovirus exposure and HLA in healthy donors (dated by TCRdb to the late 2010s). Notes on the research overall: An earlier analysis of 550 to 700 of the donors reported approximately 290 Gb of sequence data and 117 million unique TCR beta sequences from some 180 million T cells. Rather than using new phenotypic data, the later analysis identified candidate immune exposures from TCR beta sequences and from how often those sequences occurred across donors. Of the roughly 400 genotyped donors, 81% were placed in the genetic ancestry cluster associated with self-reported Caucasian donors. Because of strong linkage in the cohort, five DR-DQ haplotypes were treated as single units for association and clustering. An early release that covered some 630 HLA-typed donors contained about 300 gigabases of sequencing data and around 85 million unique TCR sequences. Donor age, sex, ethnicity and CMV serostatus were collected together with the repertoire data. The T cell repertoires of several hundred subjects were profiled by immunosequencing and related to cytomegalovirus serostatus. The number of typed donors differed by locus: about 629-630 for A, B, C, DRB1 and DQB1; some 500 for DQA1; fewer than 610 for DPA1; and some 450 for DPB1. Every discovery cohort repertoire had been produced on one sequencing platform. The study aimed to test whether signatures of past pathogen exposure could be identified by cataloging public T cell receptors. In a later analysis, previously published TCR beta repertoires from roughly 710 donors were re-analyzed and high-resolution HLA genotyping was added so that TCR occurrence patterns could be studied. The study combined high-throughput TCR immunosequencing, statistical association of individual TCRs with disease status, and machine learning to predict cytomegalovirus infection status. Across 398 genotyped donors of the cohort, an average of approximately 220,000 unique TCR beta nucleotide sequences per donor were sequenced, and roughly 17% of those sequences were non-productive. Both class I and class II loci were covered by HLA typing, at four-digit resolution. A later genetic analysis took genome-wide SNP genotypes for about three fifths of the 666 donors and used that subset as a discovery cohort. In addition to the first cohort of 666 subjects, a separate validation cohort of some 120 different subjects was used. In an earlier analysis of roughly 540 of the donors, high-throughput TCR beta sequencing was used to judge whether each TCR beta V gene segment behaved as functional or pseudogenic.

Preparation of the library involved the immunoSEQ multiplex PCR assay. The multiplex PCR relied on a mix of 60 forward primers for TCR Vbeta segments and 13 reverse primers for TCR Jbeta segments. Amplification of the CDR3 region of rearranged TCR beta genes was performed with a multiplex PCR assay on genomic DNA. On the Illumina HiSeq System, the amplified TCR beta libraries were sequenced as 87-base-pair reads. As for the original processing: Across the roughly 700 repertoires, a later analysis counted approximately 75 million unique TCR beta chains, some 11 million of which were shared by at least two donors. Raw reads were error-corrected and collapsed into unique sequences by a nearest-neighbor algorithm in which closely related sequences were merged to remove PCR and sequencing errors. CDR3 sequences were aligned to IMGT reference sequences to assign V, D and J gene segments. For a sequence to be retained, at least a six-nucleotide match to both a V gene segment and a J gene segment was required. A rearrangement counted as productive if the CDR3 had no stop codons and remained in frame with V and J, and every other rearrangement counted as non-productive. CDR3 was defined according to IMGT convention as the region running from the second conserved V-encoded cysteine to the conserved J-encoded phenylalanine. Sequences without an unambiguous match to a single V gene segment were excluded from the earlier analysis of 500 to 700 of the donors. In an earlier analysis of a few hundred of the donors, V segments were called functional above 56.7% productive rearrangements and were called segregating when the between-donor standard deviation exceeded 5%. A statistical classification framework was developed to diagnose cytomegalovirus status using the catalog of TCR beta chain sequences. V and J gene assignment, in a later analysis, came from comparing TCR nucleotide sequences with IMGT/GENE-DB human TR gene sequences. In a later analysis, CDR3 sequences and most-parsimonious VDJ recombination scenarios were assigned using the TCRdist pipeline. In a later analysis, each TCR beta chain was defined by its CDR3 amino acid sequence together with its V-gene family, and reads without a unique V-gene family were excluded. As a way to deal with suspected cross-contamination and a sequencing artifact, a later analysis dropped more than 500 nucleotide sequences that were highly shared and had low generation probability. A later analysis calculated a clonal expansion index for each public chain from normalized within-repertoire ranks of inferred template counts. A later analysis computed generation probabilities with a VDJ recombination model fitted to out-of-frame rearrangements, and checked the results against IGoR. In a later analysis, hypergeometric tests were used to score TCR-TCR, TCR-HLA and TCR-CMV co-occurrence, with a repertoire-size bias correction applied to TCR pairs. A later analysis estimated false discovery rates by permuting HLA or CMV assignments 20 times. In a later analysis, co-occurring TCRs were grouped using DBSCAN, with TCRdist sequence similarity added in when clustering inside HLA-allele-positive subsets. For co-occurrence clustering, repertoires with fewer than 30,000 or more than 120,000 public chains were excluded, along with four or five repertoires with anomalous nucleotide sharing. TCRdb limited this immuneACCESS table to in-frame rearrangements with V and J called. A share of clones is missing; checked studies link under half to unresolved V genes, and the rest is unexplained. Clone size and V and J calls were adopted from that table, with D and trimming inferred from the DNA. The sample contains around 130,000 clones, around 70% of them found a single time. The ten largest account for 2.1% of the sample.

Summary of the overall study and its limitations: The earlier analysis of 587 of the donors excluded around 17 rarely observed V segments, including chromosome 9 orphons, because counts were too low. An association between a missense DCLRE1C variant and V-gene and J-gene trimming of TCR beta chains was found in a later genetic analysis and replicated in an independent cohort. A group of highly shared sequence variants was considered likely to be a technical artifact of the sequencing pipeline. Strong co-occurrence of HLA alleles, especially DR and DQ, made assigning TCR associations to individual alleles difficult. In a later analysis, TCR association rates were found to vary across HLA loci, with the most associated TCRs seen for DRB1 alleles and the fewest for HLA-C alleles. Compared with the approximately 600-donor mean, donors in an Asian-associated ancestry cluster had fewer N-insertions in productive TCRs, according to a later genetic analysis. The authors suggested that the approach could potentially be extended to other disease states and immunological phenotypes. Because the 87-base-pair reads could not distinguish some IMGT-functional V segments, including TRBV6-2 and TRBV6-3, those segments were excluded. Correlated functional status among segregating V segments might be attributable to linkage disequilibrium, but an unknown experimental factor could not be ruled out. The presence/absence analyses assumed that sequencing depth was roughly uniform across donors, and that assumption may not be true. Three of the identified cytomegalovirus-associated TCR beta chains were confirmed in vitro to be specific for cytomegalovirus antigens. In a later analysis, several top co-occurrence clusters were reported to appear linked to parvovirus B19, influenza, CMV and Epstein-Barr virus. Most TCR sequences were seen in very few donors, while some public TCRs were found in many individuals. This cohort had only TCR beta chains sequenced, and the lack of alpha or paired-chain data limited which features could be detected. Cytomegalovirus status was reported to be diagnosed by the classifier with high specificity and sensitivity in both the original and validation cohorts. A further reported finding was that TCR beta sequences accurately predicted the HLA-A and HLA-B alleles for most subjects in the first cohort. In a later analysis, HLA-associated TCR beta chains were found to be more clonally expanded and to have lower generation probabilities than equally common non-associated chains. Broadly in line with IMGT annotations, most TCR beta V segments showed up in productive rearrangements about 87% or about 30% of the time in an earlier analysis of approximately 640 of the donors. Because HLA typing was missing for some donors at each locus, association tests included only the typed subset. A total of 150 to 200 TCR beta chains were listed by the study as associated with cytomegalovirus. CMV serostatus was the only immune exposure information available for the cohort. At a false discovery rate of 0.05, a later analysis linked around 15,000 TCR beta sequences to specific HLA alleles. A later analysis found that most CMV-associated TCR beta chains appeared HLA-restricted, with HLA associations seemingly driven largely by CMV exposure.

The cohort comprised some 730 healthy bone marrow donors. At the time of sampling, all cohort members were nominally healthy, though unrecorded immune exposures were likely present. The donor was CMV seropositive and was included in the group of about 290 seropositive cohort members. Every donor gave a peripheral blood sample, and the peripheral blood mononuclear cells from that sample were used for TCR beta sequencing. Genomic DNA extraction from the blood cell samples was performed with the Qiagen DNeasy Blood Extraction Kit. The germline V and J ends show losses of 7 bases and 2 bases respectively, and no gene match explains 15 bases of the junction. The CDR3 holds 17 amino acids from the cysteine to the phenylalanine. The CDR3 DNA has 51 bases and is translated from base 1. As encoded in the germline V gene, CDR1 is SGHRS while CDR2 is YFSETQ. Comment on this clone: Its antigen is not yet known. Base qualities were left out, and no much larger clone turns up one base away.

The TCR was taken from a woman between 35 and 50 years old in good health and CMV-seropositive. The sequencing sample was made of PBMCs. The sequence links TRBV5-1 to TRBJ1-1; 9 bases in the junction line up with TRBD1. DNA sequence: TGCGCCAGCGGTTCGTCGGACAGGGGATTCTTAAACACTGAAGCTTTCTTT. Its amino acids are CASGSSDRGFLNTEAFF.